The 19 T cell receptor beta chains presented below share a single source sample, sequenced in a study of T-cell reconstitution after alpha-beta-depleted transplantation in children (dated by TCRdb to about 2016). What the treatment or condition label conveys for this sample: allogeneic hematopoietic cell transplantation with graft depleted of TCRalphabeta T cells and CD19 B cells. Libraries came from PCR. For sequencing, an Illumina HiSeq 2500 was employed. TCR library preparation used molecular barcoding, with unique molecular identifiers applied to normalize quantification of the TCRbeta repertoire. TCRdb's own reprocessing of the public reads used fastp at Q25 and MiXCR and kept productive beta chains. Rows are combined by CDR3 protein, so each entry shows the most common genes and DNA. This sample is represented by some 78,000 distinct CDR3 sequences; roughly 15% of them were singletons. The top ten clones comprise 25% to 30% of the sample.

The sample consisted of PBMCs, mostly from graft donor cells, taken 180 days after TCRalphabeta/CD19-depleted stem cell transplant. Every receptor here comes from a male patient between 2 and 10 years old who had a stem cell transplant for acute lymphoblastic leukemia, so the T cells may come from the graft donor.

This clonotype has just a few counts. The genes are TRBV4-3 and TRBJ2-5; possible D gene TRBD1, 6 bases. The CDR3 contains 14 residues. Germline V gene data show CDR1 as LGHNA and CDR2 as YSLEER. The V and J ends lost 0 bases and 4 bases respectively, with 9 bases between them. For the CDR3, the DNA is TGCGCCAGCAGCCAAGAACAGGGAGCAGAGACCCAGTACTTC. It specifies CASSQEQGAETQYF.

The rearrangement uses TRBV15 and TRBJ2-7, with D maybe TRBD2 (5 bases). CDR1 is LNHNV, CDR2 YYDKDF, per germline (reference sequence). The ends were cut back, 7 bases at V and 4 bases at J, with 11 bases in the middle. The CDR3 has 12 amino acids. CDR3 sequence: CATKEDRYEQYF. CDR3 nucleotide sequence: TGTGCCACCAAGGAGGATCGATACGAGCAGTACTTC.

This clonotype was seen many times. The rearrangement links TRBV12-3 or TRBV12-4 to TRBJ2-3, with D possibly TRBD2 on 6 matching bases. V shed 3 bases and J shed 4 bases, with 8 bases lying between them. The CDR3 length is 13 residues. DNA of the CDR3: TGTGCCAGCAGTTTGGGGAGGCCAGATACGCAGTATTTT. It encodes CASSLGRPDTQYF.

The rearrangement joins TRBV7-2 to TRBJ2-2; 7 bases match TRBD1. V was pared by 5 bases and J by 10 bases, with 10 bases of the junction left unmatched. CDR1 and CDR2 (germline): SGHTA, FQGNSA. This CDR3 is built from 14 residues. CDR3 loop: CASSTRQGREELFF. The CDR3, as DNA: TGTGCCAGCAGCACCCGACAGGGCCGCGAGGAGCTGTTTTTT.

The rearrangement joins TRBV7-9 to TRBJ1-4, with D perhaps matching TRBD1 (6 bases). Per the germline V gene, CDR1 is SEHNR and CDR2 is FQNEAQ (reference sequence). The CDR3 totals 15 residues. V was clipped by 4 bases and J by 8 bases, with 17 bases between them. The CDR3 here is CASSSSGAFREKLFF. DNA of the CDR3: TGTGCCAGCAGCTCCTCAGGGGCCTTTAGGGAAAAACTGTTTTTT. The variable domain in full, completed from reference TRBV7-9 and TRBJ1-4, reads DTGVSQNPRHKITKRGQNVTFRCDPISEHNRLYWYRQTLGQGPEFLTYFQNEAQLEKSRLLSDRFSAERPKGSFSTLEIQRTEQGDSAMYLCASSSSGAFREKLFFGSGTQLSVL.

This clonotype appeared a few times. This chain uses TRBV5-6 with TRBJ1-2; D is unresolved. V shed 0 bases and J shed 3 bases, with 9 bases lying between them. The CDR3 covers 14 residues. CDR1 is SGHDT and CDR2 is YYEEEE in the germline V gene. The CDR3 here is CASSLAGSDYGYTF. In DNA form, the CDR3 reads TGTGCCAGCAGCTTGGCCGGGTCTGACTATGGCTACACCTTC.

This clonotype has more than one count but fewer than ten. V is TRBV11-3 and J is TRBJ2-1, with 9 bases fitting TRBD2. In germline, CDR1 is SGHNT, CDR2 YENEEA. After removal of 5 bases from V and 3 bases from J, the junction contained 11 bases not matched to a gene. The CDR3 runs 17 residues. The CDR3 sequence is CASSQTTSSGIYNEQFF. In nucleotides, the CDR3 is TGTGCCAGCAGCCAAACCACTTCTAGCGGGATCTACAATGAGCAGTTCTTC. The full variable domain, completed using reference TRBV11-3 and TRBJ2-1, is EAGVVQSPRYKIIEKKQPVAFWCNPISGHNTLYWYLQNLGQGPELLIRYENEEAVDDSQLPKDRFSAERLKGVDSTLKIQPAELGDSAVYLCASSQTTSSGIYNEQFFGPGTRLTVL.

The chain has TRBV6-2 or TRBV6-3 and TRBJ1-5, with 9 bases lining up with TRBD1. The CDR3 totals 17 residues. Germline-derived CDR1 and CDR2 are MNHEY and SVGEGT. The V gene end was trimmed by 0 bases and the J gene end by 6 bases; junction bases not matched to a gene: 9. CDR3 coding DNA: TGTGCCAGCAGTTACTCAAGCACAGGGGGCCTAAGTCAGCCCCAGCATTTT. Its translation is CASSYSSTGGLSQPQHF.

The sample holds many counts of this clonotype. The chain is built from TRBV12-3 or TRBV12-4 and TRBJ2-3; D gene ambiguous. This CDR3 is 15 amino acids long. The V and J ends lost 3 bases and 4 bases respectively, with 14 bases between them. Here the CDR3 DNA reads TGTGCCAGCAGTTTGGGAAGCAGATACCCAGATACGCAGTATTTT. It translates to CASSLGSRYPDTQYF.

The chain joins TRBV20-1 to TRBJ2-7; 9 positions match TRBD2. Per the germline V gene, CDR1 is DFQATT and CDR2 is SNEGSKA (reference sequence). V was pared by 5 bases and J by 6 bases, with 14 bases of the junction left unmatched. The CDR3 is 15 residues long. The CDR3 loop reads CSAPPNGGRAREQYF. The CDR3 bases are TGCAGTGCTCCCCCGAATGGCGGGAGGGCCCGCGAGCAGTACTTC.

J is TRBJ2-7 and V is TRBV4-2; D gene unclear. Between the trimmed V and J ends, which lost 4 bases and 6 bases, there was a span of 13 bases. The V gene's germline CDR1 is LGHNA and CDR2 YNFKEQ. The CDR3 contains 13 residues. CDR3 sequence (DNA): TGTGCCAGCAGCCGTTTGAGGTCGGGCGAGCAGTACTTC. Translated, it gives CASSRLRSGEQYF.

This clonotype showed up just a few times. The rearrangement joins TRBV7-2 to TRBJ1-5; D call uncertain. This CDR3 is built from 15 residues. The V end lost 5 bases, the J end lost 2 bases, and 13 bases lay between the germline ends. In germline, CDR1 is SGHTA, CDR2 FQGNSA. CDR3 coding DNA: TGTGCCAGCAGCCAGTCCGCTGGAGGCAATCAGCCCCAGCATTTT. This encodes CASSQSAGGNQPQHF.

V usage is TRBV7-3 and J usage is TRBJ2-1; D possibly corresponds to TRBD2 (6 bases). Trimming left V 6 bases short and J 6 bases short, with 15 bases between. Germline-derived CDR1 and CDR2 are SGHTA and FQGTGA. The CDR3 consists of 14 residues. CDR3 sequence reads: CASSLLAASNEQFF. CDR3 bases: TGTGCCAGCAGTCTACTAGCTGCCTCCAATGAGCAGTTCTTC.

This chain uses TRBV4-3 with TRBJ1-1, with 7 bases matching TRBD1. CDR3 length equals 17 residues. The ends lost 0 bases at V and 3 bases at J; junction bases unmatched: 10. The germline gives CDR1 LGHNA, CDR2 YSLEER. CDR3 coding DNA: TGCGCCAGCAGCCAAGATACAGGGGCTCTTTCCCACACTGAAGCTTTCTTT. It translates to CASSQDTGALSHTEAFF.

The chain has TRBV7-6 and TRBJ1-3, with D possibly being TRBD1 (6 bases). Trimming took off 3 bases at V and 2 bases at J, with 26 bases between the two ends. The germline V gene has CDR1 SGHVS and CDR2 FNYEAQ. The CDR3 consists of 20 residues. As DNA, the CDR3 is TGTGCCAGCAGCTTGTCACCGTCAACCCTATACTGGGGGCCTGGAAACACCATATATTTT. The encoded protein is CASSLSPSTLYWGPGNTIYF.

A remark on this clonotype: This may come from a read error, since a much larger clone is one base off. This chain uses TRBV25-1 with TRBJ1-3; a possible D gene is TRBD1 (5 bases). This CDR3 has 13 amino acids. Trimming shortened V by 6 bases and J by 7 bases, and 13 bases separated the two germline ends. Germline CDR1 reads MGHDK; CDR2 reads SYGVNS. CDR3 protein: CASSPGRHNTIYF. For the CDR3, the DNA is TGTGCCAGCAGCCCGGGACGGCACAACACCATATATTTT.

The chain has TRBV24-1 and TRBJ2-5; D gene uncertain. The CDR3 has 13 amino acids. CDR1 KGHDR and CDR2 SFDVKD come from the germline V gene. Trimming took off 4 bases at V and 2 bases at J, with 7 bases between the two ends. The CDR3 is CATSEPRQETQYF. Here the CDR3 DNA reads TGTGCCACCAGTGAACCCAGACAAGAGACCCAGTACTTC.

The rearrangement links TRBV7-2 to TRBJ1-3; a weak D match, TRBD1 (5 bases). Per the germline V gene, CDR1 is SGHTA and CDR2 is FQGNSA. This CDR3 spans 16 amino acids. V gave up 3 bases and J gave up 0 bases, with 12 bases separating them. The CDR3 region is CASSLGVRVSGNTIYF. CDR3 in DNA: TGTGCCAGCAGCTTGGGGGTACGGGTCTCTGGAAACACCATATATTTT.

There are many counts of this clonotype. The chain combines TRBV5-1 with TRBJ2-1; 8 bases line up with TRBD1. With V trimmed by 0 bases and J by 5 bases, 4 bases remained unmatched. The CDR3 has 15 residues. Per germline, CDR1 SGHRS and CDR2 YFSETQ. The CDR3 DNA reads as TGCGCCAGCAGCTTGGGGCAGGGGGCCAACAATGAGCAGTTCTTC. As protein: CASSLGQGANNEQFF.